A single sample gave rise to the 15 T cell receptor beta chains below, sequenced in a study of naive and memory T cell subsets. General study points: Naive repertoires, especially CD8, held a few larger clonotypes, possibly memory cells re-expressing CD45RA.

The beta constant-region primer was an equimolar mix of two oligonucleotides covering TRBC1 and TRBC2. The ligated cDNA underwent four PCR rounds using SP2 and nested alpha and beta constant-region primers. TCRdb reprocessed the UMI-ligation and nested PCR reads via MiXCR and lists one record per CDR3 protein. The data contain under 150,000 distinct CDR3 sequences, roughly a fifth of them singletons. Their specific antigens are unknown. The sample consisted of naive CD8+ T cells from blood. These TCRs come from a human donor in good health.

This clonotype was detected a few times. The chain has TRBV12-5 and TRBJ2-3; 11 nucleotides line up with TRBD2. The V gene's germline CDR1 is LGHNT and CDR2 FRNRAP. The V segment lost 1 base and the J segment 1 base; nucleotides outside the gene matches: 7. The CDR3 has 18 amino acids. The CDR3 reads CASGLAPSGRKGTDTQYF. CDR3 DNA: TGTGCTAGTGGTTTGGCGCCTAGCGGGAGGAAAGGCACAGATACGCAGTATTTT.

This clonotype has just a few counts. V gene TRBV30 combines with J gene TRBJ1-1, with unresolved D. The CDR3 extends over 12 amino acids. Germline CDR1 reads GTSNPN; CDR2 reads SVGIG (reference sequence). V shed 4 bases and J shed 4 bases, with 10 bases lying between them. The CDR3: CAWTDLSTEAFF. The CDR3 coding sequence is TGTGCCTGGACGGATCTTAGCACTGAAGCTTTCTTT. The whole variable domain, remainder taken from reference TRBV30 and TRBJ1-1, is SQTIHQWPATLVQPVGSPLSLECTVEGTSNPNLYWYRQAAGRGLQLLFYSVGIGQISSEVPQNLSASRPQDRQFILSSKKLLLSDSGFYLCAWTDLSTEAFFGQGTRLTVV.

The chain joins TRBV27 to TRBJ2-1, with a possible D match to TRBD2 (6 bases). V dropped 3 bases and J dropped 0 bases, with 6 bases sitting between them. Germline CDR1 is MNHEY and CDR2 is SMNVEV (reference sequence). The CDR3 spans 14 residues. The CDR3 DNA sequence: TGTGCCAGCAGTTTGCGGGGCTCCTACAATGAGCAGTTCTTC. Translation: CASSLRGSYNEQFF.

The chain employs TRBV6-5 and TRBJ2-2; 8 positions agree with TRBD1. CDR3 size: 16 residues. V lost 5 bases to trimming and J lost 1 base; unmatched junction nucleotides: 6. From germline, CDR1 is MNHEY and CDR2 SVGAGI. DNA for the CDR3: TGTGCCAGCAGTCCAGGGGGCTGGAGGAACACCGGGGAGCTGTTTTTT. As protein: CASSPGGWRNTGELFF.

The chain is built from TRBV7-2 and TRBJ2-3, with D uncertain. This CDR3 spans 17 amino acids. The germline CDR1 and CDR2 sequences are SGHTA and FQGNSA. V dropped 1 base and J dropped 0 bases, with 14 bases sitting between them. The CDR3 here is CASSLEPSEWSTDTQYF. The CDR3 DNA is TGTGCCAGCAGCTTAGAGCCCAGCGAATGGAGCACAGATACGCAGTATTTT.

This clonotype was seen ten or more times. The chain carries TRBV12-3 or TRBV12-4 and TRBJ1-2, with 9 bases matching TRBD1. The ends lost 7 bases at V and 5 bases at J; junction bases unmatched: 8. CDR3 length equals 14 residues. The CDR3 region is CASTWTGAGYGYTF. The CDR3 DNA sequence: TGTGCCAGCACCTGGACAGGGGCGGGTTATGGCTACACCTTC.

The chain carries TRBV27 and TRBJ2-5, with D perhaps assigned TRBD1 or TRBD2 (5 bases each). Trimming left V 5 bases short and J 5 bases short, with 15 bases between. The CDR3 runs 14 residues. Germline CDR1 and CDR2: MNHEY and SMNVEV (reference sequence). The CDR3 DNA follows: TGTGCCAGCAGTCCGGGACCAGATCCCGAGACCCAGTACTTC. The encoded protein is CASSPGPDPETQYF.

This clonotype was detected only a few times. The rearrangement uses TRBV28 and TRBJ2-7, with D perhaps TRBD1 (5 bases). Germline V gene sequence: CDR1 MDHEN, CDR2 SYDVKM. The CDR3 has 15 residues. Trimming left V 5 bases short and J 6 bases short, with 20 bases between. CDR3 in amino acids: CASSPTLMGLSEQYF. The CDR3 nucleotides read TGTGCCAGCAGTCCAACCTTGATGGGGCTCAGCGAGCAGTACTTC.

The CDR3 sequence: CASSGASDEQFF. The CDR3 DNA reads TGTGCCAGCAGTGGAGCCTCGGATGAGCAGTTCTTC. The rearrangement links TRBV25-1 to TRBJ2-1; the D is unclear. This CDR3 is 12 amino acids long. V lost 4 bases, J lost 8 bases, and 9 bases lay in between. Germline loops: CDR1 MGHDK, CDR2 SYGVNS.

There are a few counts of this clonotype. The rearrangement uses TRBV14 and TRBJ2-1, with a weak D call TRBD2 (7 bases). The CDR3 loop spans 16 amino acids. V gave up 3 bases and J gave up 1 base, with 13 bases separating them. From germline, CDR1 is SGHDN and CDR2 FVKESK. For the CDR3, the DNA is TGTGCCAGCAGCCACGAGGCGGGGGCGTCCTACAATGAGCAGTTCTTC. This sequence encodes CASSHEAGASYNEQFF. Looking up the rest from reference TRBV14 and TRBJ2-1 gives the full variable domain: EAGVTQFPSHSVIEKGQTVTLRCDPISGHDNLYWYRRVMGKEIKFLLHFVKESKQDESGMPNNRFLAERTGGTYSTLKVQPAELEDSGVYFCASSHEAGASYNEQFFGPGTRLTVL.

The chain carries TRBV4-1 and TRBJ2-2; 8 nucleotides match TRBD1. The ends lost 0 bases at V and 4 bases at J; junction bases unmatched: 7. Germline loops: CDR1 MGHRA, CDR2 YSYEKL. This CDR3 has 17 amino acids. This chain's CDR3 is CASSQDPGQGSTGELFF. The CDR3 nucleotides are TGCGCCAGCAGCCAAGATCCCGGACAGGGAAGCACCGGGGAGCTGTTTTTT.

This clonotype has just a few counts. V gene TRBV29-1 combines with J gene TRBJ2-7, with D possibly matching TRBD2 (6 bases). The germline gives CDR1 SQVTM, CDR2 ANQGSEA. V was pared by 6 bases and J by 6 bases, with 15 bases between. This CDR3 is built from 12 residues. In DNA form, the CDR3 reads TGCAGCGTGTTCACGTCGCGGGGCGAGCAGTACTTC. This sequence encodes CSVFTSRGEQYF.

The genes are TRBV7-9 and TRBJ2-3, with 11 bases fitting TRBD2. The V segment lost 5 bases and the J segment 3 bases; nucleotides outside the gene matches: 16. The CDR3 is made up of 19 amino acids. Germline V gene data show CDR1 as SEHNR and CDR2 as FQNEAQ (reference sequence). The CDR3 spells CASSPSTSGVPTQTDTQYF. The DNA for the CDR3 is TGTGCCAGCAGCCCCTCGACTAGCGGGGTTCCGACGCAAACAGATACGCAGTATTTT.

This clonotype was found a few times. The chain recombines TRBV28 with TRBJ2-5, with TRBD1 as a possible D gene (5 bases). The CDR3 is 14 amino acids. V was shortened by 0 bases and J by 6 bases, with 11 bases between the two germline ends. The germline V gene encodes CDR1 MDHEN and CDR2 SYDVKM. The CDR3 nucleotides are TGTGCCAGCAGTTTATGGGGGCTCGATAAGACCCAGTACTTC. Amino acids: CASSLWGLDKTQYF.

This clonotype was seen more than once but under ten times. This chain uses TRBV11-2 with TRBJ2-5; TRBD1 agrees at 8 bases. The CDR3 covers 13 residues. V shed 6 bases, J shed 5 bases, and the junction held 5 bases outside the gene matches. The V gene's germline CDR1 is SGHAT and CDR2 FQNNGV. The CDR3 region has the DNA TGTGCCAGCAGACCCCGGGACAGGGAGACCCAGTACTTC. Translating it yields CASRPRDRETQYF.